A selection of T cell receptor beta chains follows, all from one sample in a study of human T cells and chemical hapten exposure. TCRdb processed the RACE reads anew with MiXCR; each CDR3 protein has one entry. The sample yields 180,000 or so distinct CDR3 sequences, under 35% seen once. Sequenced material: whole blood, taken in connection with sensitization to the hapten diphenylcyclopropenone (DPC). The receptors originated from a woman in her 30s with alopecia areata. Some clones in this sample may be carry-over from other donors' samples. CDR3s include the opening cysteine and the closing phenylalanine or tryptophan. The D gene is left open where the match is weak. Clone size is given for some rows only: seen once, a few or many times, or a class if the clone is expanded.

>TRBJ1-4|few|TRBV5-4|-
CASSLGTGEYEKLFF
TGTGCCAGCAGCTTAGGGACTGGGGAGTATGAAAAACTGTTTTTT
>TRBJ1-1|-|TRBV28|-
CASSLPDSTEAFF
TGTGCCAGCAGTTTACCAGACAGCACTGAAGCTTTCTTT
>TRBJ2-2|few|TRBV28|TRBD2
CASRGLAGSTGELFF
TGTGCCAGCAGAGGACTAGCGGGGAGCACCGGGGAGCTGTTTTTT
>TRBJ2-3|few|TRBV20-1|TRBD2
CSAIAGARDTQYF
TGCAGTGCTATAGCGGGGGCCAGAGATACGCAGTATTTT
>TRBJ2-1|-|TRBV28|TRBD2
CASSLGGVTYNEQFF
TGTGCCAGCAGTCTCGGGGGGGTGACCTACAATGAGCAGTTCTTC
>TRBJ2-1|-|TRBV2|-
CASRTRPEQFF
TGTGCCAGCAGGACAAGACCGGAGCAGTTCTTC
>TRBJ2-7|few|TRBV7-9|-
CASTWGERPYEQYF
TGTGCCAGCACCTGGGGGGAAAGACCCTACGAGCAGTACTTC
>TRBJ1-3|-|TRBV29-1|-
CSGSPGGNTIYF
TGCAGCGGATCCCCCGGAGGAAACACCATATATTTT
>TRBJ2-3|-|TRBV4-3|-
CASSQDSVRRDTQYF
TGCGCCAGCAGCCAAGATTCGGTCCGAAGAGATACGCAGTATTTT
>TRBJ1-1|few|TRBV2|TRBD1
CASSNRGGDTEAFF
TGTGCCAGCAGTAACAGGGGAGGTGACACTGAAGCTTTCTTT
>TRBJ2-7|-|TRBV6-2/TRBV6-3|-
CASSFSAIRYF
TGTGCCAGCAGTTTTTCGGCAATAAGGTACTTC
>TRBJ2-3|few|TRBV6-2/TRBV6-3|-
CASSRSRTDTQYF
TGTGCCAGCAGTCGGAGCCGGACAGATACGCAGTATTTT
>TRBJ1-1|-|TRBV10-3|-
CAISPPGRSEAFF
TGTGCCATCAGCCCCCCCGGACGGAGTGAAGCTTTCTTT
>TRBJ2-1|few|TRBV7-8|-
CASTLREFILNNEQFF
TGTGCCAGCACCCTTAGGGAATTCATACTAAACAATGAGCAGTTCTTC
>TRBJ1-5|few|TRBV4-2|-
CASSQEGRGAGQPQHF
TGTGCCAGCAGCCAAGAGGGGAGGGGGGCCGGTCAGCCCCAGCATTTT
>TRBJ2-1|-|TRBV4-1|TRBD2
CASSPREAGANEQFF
TGCGCCAGCAGCCCCCGGGAAGCGGGAGCAAATGAGCAGTTCTTC
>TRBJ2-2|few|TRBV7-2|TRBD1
CASRTGTANTGELFF
TGTGCCAGCAGGACGGGGACAGCGAACACCGGGGAGCTGTTTTTT
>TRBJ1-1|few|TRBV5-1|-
CASSLARGASSMNTEAFF
TGCGCCAGCAGCTTGGCCAGGGGCGCCTCCTCCATGAACACTGAAGCTTTCTTT